This T cell receptor (beta chain) is from a study of regulatory T cells. Every patient with CD3G deficiency had evidence of autoimmunity. Sorting split CD4+ cells into CD25-high CD127-low Tregs and CD25-low CD127-high conventional T cells. Findings of the study overall: Hydrophobic residues at CDR3 positions 6 and 7 were enriched in conventional CD4+ T cells of CD3G-deficient patients.

Concerning this clone itself: The antigen remains unidentified.

The primer mix had 52 TRBV and 13 TRBJ primers. Some clones are missing from TCRdb's copy, which holds only in-frame ones; the method was immunoSEQ multiplex PCR. The sample lists 25,000 to 40,000 clones, 93% occurring once. This clonotype was obtained from a child aged 2 to 10 with CD3G deficiency. Sequencing was done on a sample of conventional CD4+ T cells sorted from blood.

Here the CDR3 reads CASSSQVTGNIQYF. The CDR3 nucleotides read TGTGCCAGCAGCTCCCAGGTGACAGGAAACATTCAGTACTTC. The chain joins TRBV7-9 to TRBJ2-4; D may be TRBD1 (6 bases). Germline-derived CDR1 and CDR2 are SEHNR and FQNEAQ (reference sequence). The CDR3 totals 14 residues. V was clipped by 4 bases and J by 6 bases, with 13 bases between them.